The 19 T cell receptor beta chains reported below all come from one sample, sequenced in a study of blood T cell repertoires in COVID-19. Clones were read by immunoSEQ multiplex PCR, and TCRdb kept only the in-frame ones, dropping some. This sample has under 300,000 clones, with roughly 88% found just once. Specimen: PBMCs or T cells enriched from blood (not recorded which). All receptors come from a middle-aged woman who had been exposed to COVID-19.

The genes are TRBV6-2 or TRBV6-3 and TRBJ2-5; 8 positions match TRBD1. The J segment lost 5 bases and the V segment lost 4 bases, leaving 3 bases of the junction unmatched. CDR3 length: 13 amino acids. Germline CDR1 reads MNHEY; CDR2 reads SVGEGT. CDR3 nucleotides: TGTGCCAGCAGTTTACGACAGGGGGAGACCCAGTACTTC. Translating gives CASSLRQGETQYF.

The chain couples TRBV28 to TRBJ1-5; TRBD1 might be the D (6 bases). The CDR3 spans 14 residues. Germline assignment: CDR1 MDHEN and CDR2 SYDVKM. Trimming pared 7 bases from V and 6 bases from J, leaving 16 bases between. CDR3 region: CASNTGTIFQPQHF. CDR3 bases: TGTGCCAGCAACACCGGGACAATTTTTCAGCCCCAGCATTTT.

Concerning this clone: Within the sample, other DNA sequences also encode this same CDR3. The chain has TRBV27 and TRBJ1-1, with TRBD1 matching over 8 bases. After removal of 6 bases from V and 4 bases from J, the junction contained 4 bases not matched to a gene. Germline loops: CDR1 MNHEY, CDR2 SMNVEV (reference sequence). The CDR3 covers 13 residues. CDR3 in DNA: TGTGCCAGCAGCCCAGGGGGCGTCACTGAAGCTTTCTTT. Translated, it gives CASSPGGVTEAFF.

The chain joins TRBV16 to TRBJ2-7; 7 bases agree with TRBD1. CDR1 and CDR2 from the germline V gene are KGHSY and FQNENV. The CDR3 runs 17 residues. Losses at the gene ends were 2 bases for V and 6 bases for J; bases not matched to a gene: 16. The CDR3 sequence: CASSQRTPDRVRGEQYF. In DNA form, the CDR3 reads TGTGCCAGCAGCCAACGAACTCCCGACAGGGTACGCGGCGAGCAGTACTTC.

This sequence joins TRBV24-1 and TRBJ2-1; D call uncertain. V lost 5 bases to trimming and J lost 6 bases, with 7 bases between them. The CDR3 loop spans 12 amino acids. CDR1 KGHDR and CDR2 SFDVKD come from the germline V gene. The CDR3 DNA reads as TGTGCCACCAGTGGTGTCATCAATGAGCAGTTCTTC. Protein sequence: CATSGVINEQFF.

The V gene is TRBV7-9, the J gene TRBJ1-1, with D tentatively TRBD1 (5 bases). The CDR3 covers 13 residues. V dropped 2 bases and J dropped 11 bases, with 15 bases sitting between them. CDR1 and CDR2 (germline): SEHNR, FQNEAQ (reference sequence). CDR3 sequence (DNA): TGTGCCAGCAGCTTACTTGGTGGGCGGGGGGCTTTCTTT. Amino acid sequence: CASSLLGGRGAFF.

The J gene is TRBJ2-3, the V gene TRBV18; TRBD2 matches 13 bases. After removal of 1 base from V and 2 bases from J, the junction contained 12 bases not matched to a gene. This CDR3 region has 20 residues. Germline V gene lookup returns CDR1 KGHSH and CDR2 LQKENI. DNA of the CDR3: TGTGCCAGCTCACCACGGACTAGCGGGGGCCTCTCGAATCCCACAGATACGCAGTATTTT. Translation gives CASSPRTSGGLSNPTDTQYF.

This rearrangement joins TRBV2 to TRBJ1-2, with D possibly TRBD1 on 5 matching bases. The V end lost 4 bases, the J end lost 8 bases, and 11 bases lay between the germline ends. The CDR3 covers 12 residues. Per germline, CDR1 SNHLY and CDR2 FYNNEI. The CDR3: CASSGDGGGYTF. The CDR3, as DNA: TGTGCCAGCAGTGGGGACGGGGGAGGCTACACCTTC.

The gene calls are TRBV11-2 and TRBJ1-1; possibly TRBD1 for D (5 bases). The CDR3 is made up of 15 amino acids. Germline assignment: CDR1 SGHAT and CDR2 FQNNGV. The V end lost 3 bases, the J end lost 3 bases, and 14 bases lay between the germline ends. In DNA, the CDR3 is TGTGCCAGCAGCTTTCTTTTAGGGGAGGACACTGAAGCTTTCTTT. Residues: CASSFLLGEDTEAFF.

CDR3 region: CASSPTGVAKNIQYF. CDR3 coding DNA: TGTGCCAGCAGCCCCACCGGTGTAGCCAAAAACATTCAGTACTTC. The chain carries TRBV11-2 and TRBJ2-4; D gene uncertain. The CDR3 sequence is 15 residues long. The V gene lost 5 bases and the J gene lost 0 bases, with 11 bases spanning the gap. Per the germline V gene, CDR1 is SGHAT and CDR2 is FQNNGV. Using reference TRBV11-2 and TRBJ2-4 for the parts outside the CDR3, the full variable domain is EAGVAQSPRYKIIEKRQSVAFWCNPISGHATLYWYQQILGQGPKLLIQFQNNGVVDDSQLPKDRFSAERLKGVDSTLKIQPAKLEDSAVYLCASSPTGVAKNIQYFGAGTRLSVL.

The CDR3 region has the DNA TGTGCCAGCGAGTTTGCAGCGGGGAATCAGCCCCAGCATTTT. Its translation is CASEFAAGNQPQHF. This sequence joins TRBV2 and TRBJ1-5; D unresolved. The CDR3 has 14 residues. CDR1 SNHLY and CDR2 FYNNEI come from the germline V gene. V was clipped by 8 bases and J by 4 bases, with 15 bases between them. The full variable domain, with the rest looked up from reference TRBV2 and TRBJ1-5, is EPEVTQTPSHQVTQMGQEVILRCVPISNHLYFYWYRQILGQKVEFLVSFYNNEISEKSEIFDDQFSVERPDGSNFTLKIRSTKLEDSAMYFCASEFAAGNQPQHFGDGTRLSIL.

V usage is TRBV27 and J usage is TRBJ1-5, with D perhaps matching TRBD1 (5 bases). V lost 8 bases to trimming and J lost 2 bases, with 13 bases between them. Germline CDR1 reads MNHEY; CDR2 reads SMNVEV (reference sequence). CDR3 length: 14 amino acids. CDR3 sequence (DNA): TGTGCCAGCCGTATAACAGGTGGCAATCAGCCCCAGCATTTT. Its protein is CASRITGGNQPQHF.

This clone was recorded once. The genes are TRBV28 and TRBJ2-7, with 8 bases fitting TRBD1. V dropped 5 bases and J dropped 4; count of bases not matched to a gene: 7. CDR1 MDHEN and CDR2 SYDVKM come from the germline V gene. This CDR3 contains 14 residues. This CDR3 is CASSVNGDRYEQYF. The CDR3 DNA reads TGTGCCAGCAGTGTTAATGGGGACAGGTACGAGCAGTACTTC. Looking up the rest from reference TRBV28 and TRBJ2-7 gives the full variable domain: DVKVTQSSRYLVKRTGEKVFLECVQDMDHENMFWYRQDPGLGLRLIYFSYDVKMKEKGDIPEGYSVSREKKERFSLILESASTNQTSMYLCASSVNGDRYEQYFGPGTRLTVT.

The chain is built from TRBV5-6 and TRBJ1-5, with D uncertain. V was clipped by 1 base and J by 6 bases, with 5 bases between them. The CDR3 totals 12 residues. Germline V CDR1 and CDR2: SGHDT, YYEEEE. The CDR3 is CASSLLSQPQHF. For the CDR3, the DNA is TGTGCCAGCAGCTTGCTATCTCAGCCCCAGCATTTT.

This chain joins TRBV7-3 and TRBJ2-1; D ambiguous. This CDR3 region has 12 residues. Germline assignment: CDR1 SGHTA and CDR2 FQGTGA. V lost 1 base, J lost 8 bases, and 6 bases lay in between. Here the CDR3 reads CASSLKSDEQFF. CDR3 coding DNA: TGTGCCAGCAGCTTAAAAAGCGATGAGCAGTTCTTC.

The V gene is TRBV6-5, the J gene TRBJ2-7, with 8 nucleotides matching TRBD1. Trimming took 8 bases from V and 3 from J; bases not matched to a gene: 6. Germline CDR1 and CDR2: MNHEY and SVGAGI. The CDR3 is 13 amino acids. The CDR3 DNA reads as TGTGCCAGCCAGACAGGGGTGTACTACGAGCAGTACTTC. Protein sequence: CASQTGVYYEQYF.

The chain has TRBV29-1 and TRBJ1-1, with 10 bases fitting TRBD1. The CDR3 spans 13 residues. Germline loops: CDR1 SQVTM, CDR2 ANQGSEA. V trimming: 7 bases; J trimming: 5 bases; junction bases outside the gene matches: 7. The CDR3 DNA is TGCAGCGCTCGGACAGGGGGGGATACTGAAGCTTTCTTT. Translation: CSARTGGDTEAFF.

The gene calls are TRBV9 and TRBJ2-6; 11 bases match TRBD1. Germline lookup yields CDR1 SGDLS and CDR2 YYNGEE. The V segment lost 4 bases and the J segment 0 bases; nucleotides outside the gene matches: 9. The CDR3 runs to 19 residues. CDR3 amino acids: CASSSLRTGGFSGANVLTF. The DNA of the CDR3 is TGTGCCAGCAGCTCCCTCAGGACAGGGGGCTTCTCTGGGGCCAACGTCCTGACTTTC. The full variable domain, in which reference TRBV9 and TRBJ2-6 provide the parts outside the CDR3, is DSGVTQTPKHLITATGQRVTLRCSPRSGDLSVYWYQQSLDQGLQFLIQYYNGEERAKGNILERFSAQQFPDLHSELNLSSLELGDSALYFCASSSLRTGGFSGANVLTFGAGSRLTVL.

The J gene is TRBJ2-1, the V gene TRBV7-8; D not certain. V was cut by 1 base and J by 1 base, with 8 bases left in between. The CDR3 is 15 amino acids. Germline V lookup: CDR1 SGHVS, CDR2 FQNEAQ. The CDR3 nucleotides are TGTGCCAGCAGCTTAGGCCCAGGTTCCTACAATGAGCAGTTCTTC. Encoded protein: CASSLGPGSYNEQFF.